The 29 T cell receptor beta chains presented below share a single source sample, sequenced in a study of T cell repertoires in cytomegalovirus infection. TCRdb re-analysed the reads in MiXCR, keeping a single row per CDR3 protein. Seen here are 100,000 to 120,000 distinct CDR3 sequences, around 30% observed once, and the top ten hold roughly two fifths. Antigen specificity for these receptors is unknown. Sequencing was performed on CD8+ T cells from cultured PBMCs, taken from culture after CMV antigen stimulation. All receptors derive from a human donor in good health (CMV status not recorded). Some clones in this sample may be carry-over from other donors' samples.

This clonotype has a handful of counts. The chain employs TRBV19 and TRBJ2-1; TRBD1 matches 8 bases. Germline loops: CDR1 LNHDA, CDR2 SQIVND (reference sequence). The CDR3 spans 14 residues. Unmatched junction bases numbered 5, after V lost 8 bases and J lost 2 bases. The CDR3 region has the DNA TGTGCCAGTCGTCGGACAGGGACCTACAATGAGCAGTTCTTC. As protein: CASRRTGTYNEQFF.

This clonotype was observed a few times. The gene calls are TRBV7-9 and TRBJ2-6; TRBD1 agrees at 7 bases. The CDR3 consists of 18 residues. Per germline, CDR1 SEHNR and CDR2 FQNEAQ (reference sequence). After removal of 5 bases from V and 0 bases from J, the junction contained 10 bases not matched to a gene. The CDR3 region is CASSGLRDSYSGANVLTF. The DNA for the CDR3 is TGTGCCAGCAGCGGTCTTAGGGACAGCTACTCTGGGGCCAACGTCCTGACTTTC.

V gene TRBV7-9 combines with J gene TRBJ1-2; 7 bases map to TRBD1. Germline V gene lookup returns CDR1 SEHNR and CDR2 FQNEAQ (reference sequence). This CDR3 has 13 residues. J was trimmed by 4 bases and V by 3 bases; bases with no gene match: 2. In nucleotides, the CDR3 is TGTGCCAGCAGCTTGGAGGGGGCCTATGGCTACACCTTC. Translating it yields CASSLEGAYGYTF.

There are a few counts of this clonotype. The chain combines TRBV19 with TRBJ2-1; D is undetermined. Deletions cut 4 bases from V and 10 bases from J, with 11 bases between. The CDR3 is 12 amino acids. Germline values: CDR1 LNHDA, CDR2 SQIVND (reference sequence). The CDR3 nucleotides are TGTGCCAGTAGTAATCCGGATCCAGAGCAGTTCTTC. Translated: CASSNPDPEQFF.

CDR3 nucleotides: TGTGCCAGCACCCTGGGGGGCAGGCCTGGGGCCAACGTCCTGACTTTC. Protein product: CASTLGGRPGANVLTF. The chain recombines TRBV12-3 or TRBV12-4 with TRBJ2-6; perhaps D is TRBD1 or TRBD2 (6 bases each). The CDR3 has 16 residues. V lost 7 bases and J 2 bases, leaving 15 bases between the germline ends.

The gene calls are TRBV7-9 and TRBJ2-2, with D maybe TRBD2 (5 bases). Germline V gene sequence: CDR1 SEHNR, CDR2 FQNEAQ (reference sequence). The CDR3 runs 17 residues. Trimming shortened V by 1 base and J by 0 bases, and 12 bases separated the two germline ends. For the CDR3, the DNA is TGTGCCAGCAGCTTAGTAGGCAGGAGGCCGAACACCGGGGAGCTGTTTTTT. It yields the protein CASSLVGRRPNTGELFF.

Remarks on this clonotype: A junction end diverges from the germline sequence, so it may reflect a read error. The chain has TRBV6-6 and TRBJ1-2; D gene uncertain. The germline gives CDR1 MNHNY, CDR2 SVGAGI (reference sequence). The CDR3 contains 14 residues. The chain's CDR3 is CASSDRGANYDYTF. The CDR3 coding sequence is TGTGCCAGCAGTGATCGGGGAGCTAACTATGACTACACCTTC.

The J gene is TRBJ2-5, the V gene TRBV7-9; D is possibly TRBD1 (5 bases). With 5 bases removed from V and 5 bases from J, the gap between germline ends came to 15 bases. From germline, CDR1 is SEHNR and CDR2 FQNEAQ (reference sequence). The CDR3 has 14 residues. The CDR3 DNA sequence: TGTGCCAGCAGCCTTGCAGGGTCAGGGGAGACCCAGTACTTC. Protein: CASSLAGSGETQYF.

This clonotype was picked up many times. The chain joins TRBV7-2 to TRBJ2-7; 8 nucleotides match TRBD1. CDR3 size: 14 residues. The germline CDR1 and CDR2 sequences are SGHTA and FQGNSA. Trimming took 3 bases from V and 0 from J; bases not matched to a gene: 1. The CDR3 nucleotides are TGTGCCAGCAGCTTTGGGACAGGCTCCTACGAGCAGTACTTC. Translating gives CASSFGTGSYEQYF.

This clonotype was seen many times. The chain links TRBV28 to TRBJ2-7, with a weak D call TRBD1 (5 bases). Germline V gene sequence: CDR1 MDHEN, CDR2 SYDVKM. The V gene lost 3 bases and the J gene lost 4 bases, with 7 bases spanning the gap. This CDR3 is 12 amino acids long. CDR3 nucleotide sequence: TGTGCCAGCAGTTTGACAGCATACGAGCAGTACTTC. The encoded protein is CASSLTAYEQYF.

The chain carries TRBV20-1 and TRBJ2-3; 11 nucleotides match TRBD2. In germline, CDR1 is DFQATT, CDR2 SNEGSKA (reference sequence). The length of the CDR3 is 14 residues. The V segment lost 5 bases and the J segment 5 bases; nucleotides outside the gene matches: 6. The CDR3 sequence is CSAETSGALDTQYF. CDR3 nucleotides: TGCAGTGCTGAGACTAGCGGGGCCCTAGATACGCAGTATTTT.

The sample holds a few counts of this clonotype. This chain connects TRBV7-6 to TRBJ2-1; D is unclear. Trimming shortened V by 5 bases and J by 4 bases, and 9 bases separated the two germline ends. The CDR3 has 13 amino acids. Germline CDR1 reads SGHVS; CDR2 reads FNYEAQ. CDR3 protein: CASSQVSYNEQFF. The CDR3, as DNA: TGTGCCAGCAGCCAGGTTTCATACAATGAGCAGTTCTTC.

In this sample, this clonotype turned up a few times. The chain uses TRBV20-1 and TRBJ2-1; D is uncertain. The V and J ends lost 3 bases and 4 bases respectively, with 4 bases between them. The germline CDR1 and CDR2 sequences are DFQATT and SNEGSKA (reference sequence). The CDR3 spans 11 residues. For the CDR3, the DNA is TGCAGTGCTAGCCTTTACAATGAGCAGTTCTTC. This translates into CSASLYNEQFF.

This clonotype was seen repeatedly, ten times or more. The chain carries TRBV28 and TRBJ1-1; D remains unclear. The CDR3 consists of 16 residues. The V end was cut by 2 bases, the J end by 1 base, with 14 bases between. Germline CDR1 reads MDHEN; CDR2 reads SYDVKM. The CDR3 spells CASSLDLGVENTEAFF. CDR3 DNA: TGTGCCAGCAGTTTAGATTTGGGTGTTGAGAACACTGAAGCTTTCTTT.

The gene calls are TRBV7-9 and TRBJ2-7; no definite D call. V was clipped by 6 bases and J by 2 bases, with 8 bases between them. The CDR3 has 12 residues. CDR1 SEHNR and CDR2 FQNEAQ come from the germline V gene (reference sequence). The CDR3 DNA sequence: TGTGCCAGCAGTTCCACCACCTACGAGCAGTACTTC. It specifies CASSSTTYEQYF.

This clonotype was counted at least ten times. The J gene is TRBJ2-1, the V gene TRBV6-5; D uncertain. With 0 bases removed from V and 5 bases from J, the gap between germline ends came to 14 bases. The germline V gene has CDR1 MNHEY and CDR2 SVGAGI. The CDR3 is 16 amino acids. The CDR3 loop is CASSYSVAGSNNEQFF. CDR3 DNA: TGTGCCAGCAGTTACTCGGTGGCAGGAAGTAACAATGAGCAGTTCTTC.

The chain carries TRBV12-3 or TRBV12-4 and TRBJ2-1; TRBD2 aligns across 11 bases. The CDR3 spans 13 residues. Germline trimming cut 4 bases from V and 15 bases from J; bases unmatched to any gene: 8. The CDR3 nucleotides are TGTGCCAGCAGTTCTGAGACTAGCGGGGTACGGTTCTTC. Amino acid sequence: CASSSETSGVRFF.

This clonotype came up once. V usage is TRBV28 and J usage is TRBJ1-5, with D tentatively TRBD1 (6 bases). Germline assignment: CDR1 MDHEN and CDR2 SYDVKM. This CDR3 contains 16 residues. V lost 4 bases and J lost 5, with 18 bases in between. CDR3 protein: CASSSATGWYDQPQHF. DNA for the CDR3: TGTGCCAGCAGTTCTGCCACAGGGTGGTACGATCAGCCCCAGCATTTT.

In its sample, this clonotype was seen a few times. This CDR3 is CASSLLLGTGVIGELFF. The CDR3 DNA reads TGTGCCAGCAGCTTGTTATTGGGGACAGGGGTGATCGGGGAGCTGTTTTTT. The chain employs TRBV5-5 and TRBJ2-2; 10 bases map to TRBD1. The length of the CDR3 is 17 residues. With V trimmed by 1 base and J by 7 bases, 10 bases remained unmatched. Per germline, CDR1 SGHKS and CDR2 YYEKEE (reference sequence).

This clonotype was seen more than once but under ten times. In nucleotides, the CDR3 is TGTGCCAGCAGCGATTCTATAGCGGGGGGTACCGATGAGCAGTTCTTC. It specifies CASSDSIAGGTDEQFF. The chain combines TRBV9 with TRBJ2-1; 10 bases line up with TRBD2. J gave up 8 bases and V 3 bases, and 11 bases lay outside the gene matches. The CDR3 spans 16 residues. The germline CDR1 and CDR2 sequences are SGDLS and YYNGEE. Combining the CDR3 with reference TRBV9 and TRBJ2-1 gives the whole variable domain DSGVTQTPKHLITATGQRVTLRCSPRSGDLSVYWYQQSLDQGLQFLIQYYNGEERAKGNILERFSAQQFPDLHSELNLSSLELGDSALYFCASSDSIAGGTDEQFFGPGTRLTVL.

This clonotype was observed a few times. The V gene is TRBV7-9, the J gene TRBJ2-7; D not certain. Germline loops: CDR1 SEHNR, CDR2 FQNEAQ (reference sequence). The CDR3 runs 14 residues. The V end was cut by 5 bases, the J end by 1 base, with 12 bases between. The CDR3 DNA reads as TGTGCCAGCAGCCTGTGGATTAAGTCCTACGAGCAGTACTTC. Protein product: CASSLWIKSYEQYF.

In this sample, this clonotype turned up a few times. The chain combines TRBV27 with TRBJ2-1, with 10 bases fitting TRBD2. Germline V CDR1 and CDR2: MNHEY, SMNVEV (reference sequence). The CDR3 is 15 residues long. The trim removed 5 bases at V and 4 bases at J, leaving 5 bases unmatched. CDR3: CASSPGTSAYNEQFF. As DNA, the CDR3 is TGTGCCAGCAGTCCCGGGACTAGCGCATACAATGAGCAGTTCTTC.

The chain uses TRBV5-5 and TRBJ1-5; the D is unclear. This CDR3 spans 16 amino acids. V was cut by 1 base and J by 0 bases, with 11 bases left in between. Germline assignment: CDR1 SGHKS and CDR2 YYEKEE (reference sequence). CDR3 DNA: TGTGCCAGCAGCTTGACGAATCAGAATAGCAATCAGCCCCAGCATTTT. It encodes CASSLTNQNSNQPQHF.

The rearrangement links TRBV6-5 to TRBJ2-3; 11 bases match TRBD2. CDR1 MNHEY and CDR2 SVGAGI come from the germline V gene. J lost 6 bases, V lost 0 bases, and 11 bases had no gene match. The CDR3 is 18 residues long. The CDR3 loop is CASSYSKGLAGGVDTQYF. The CDR3 DNA follows: TGTGCCAGCAGTTACTCGAAGGGGCTAGCGGGGGGAGTGGATACGCAGTATTTT.

This clonotype was observed a handful of times. The J gene is TRBJ1-2, the V gene TRBV6-5; the D gene is possibly TRBD1 (5 bases). Germline V gives CDR1 MNHEY, CDR2 SVGAGI. V was trimmed by 7 bases and J by 5 bases, leaving 23 bases between them. The CDR3 length is 16 residues. The CDR3 DNA follows: TGTGCCAGCACTTATGCCCCGGGGTTGGGGGAATATGGCTACACCTTC. Protein sequence: CASTYAPGLGEYGYTF.

This rearrangement joins TRBV12-3 or TRBV12-4 to TRBJ2-5; D may be TRBD1 (6 bases). The CDR3 extends over 13 amino acids. V was pared by 7 bases and J by 6 bases, with 15 bases between. CDR3 protein: CASTSTGSKTQYF. CDR3 nucleotides: TGTGCCAGCACCTCGACAGGTTCCAAGACCCAGTACTTC.

This clonotype was counted at least ten times. The rearrangement joins TRBV25-1 to TRBJ2-5; D is unresolved. With 11 bases removed from V and 2 bases from J, the gap between germline ends came to 12 bases. This CDR3 comprises 12 residues. Per germline, CDR1 MGHDK and CDR2 SYGVNS. Written as DNA, the CDR3 is TGTGCCCCCTGCCCGCCTCAAGAGACCCAGTACTTC. Translating gives CAPCPPQETQYF.

This clonotype appeared many times. V usage is TRBV7-9 and J usage is TRBJ1-3; D is undetermined. The CDR3 sequence is 16 residues long. The V and J ends lost 5 bases and 3 bases respectively, with 17 bases between them. Germline lookup yields CDR1 SEHNR and CDR2 FQNEAQ (reference sequence). CDR3 protein: CASSATGIQNGNTIYF. In DNA form, the CDR3 reads TGTGCCAGCAGCGCAACCGGGATCCAAAATGGAAACACCATATATTTT.

This rearrangement joins TRBV20-1 to TRBJ2-1; a possible D gene is TRBD1 (6 bases). Per the germline V gene, CDR1 is DFQATT and CDR2 is SNEGSKA (reference sequence). Trimming removed 0 bases from V and 5 bases from J, with 11 bases in between. The CDR3 extends over 14 amino acids. CDR3 coding DNA: TGCAGTGCTAGAGATCTCGGACAGCACAATGAGCAGTTCTTC. It specifies CSARDLGQHNEQFF.